The rows below give T cell receptor beta chains drawn from one sample of a study of human versus mouse CDR3 diversity and MHC coevolution. Generated by immunoSEQ multiplex PCR, the TCRdb table keeps only in-frame clones and is missing some. Of about 83,000 clones listed, approximately 90% are singletons. The specimen was naive CD4+ T cells from blood. The receptors derive from a person between 25 and 70 years old in good health. Each CDR3 is given with its conserved first and last residue. Clone size is given for some rows only: seen once, a few or many times, or a class if the clone is expanded.

>TRBV13|NA|TRBJ2-5|15
CASSLGPGGQETQYF
>TRBV10-3|NA|TRBJ2-7|16
CAISAGTSGGNYEQYF
>TRBV19|NA|TRBJ1-2|14
CASIGTGKSSGYTF
>TRBV7-3|NA|TRBJ2-1|15
CASSLNSPSHNEQFF
>TRBV19|NA|TRBJ1-5|13
CASGDREAQPQHF
>TRBV6-1|NA|TRBJ1-4|16
CASSDENRGLVEKLFF
>TRBV29-1|once|TRBJ1-2|14
CSVLSLSGTEGYTF
>TRBV5-1|NA|TRBJ2-7|16
CASSISSGGSSYEQYF
>TRBV6-1|once|TRBJ2-1|15
CASRGTGRVGNEQFF
>TRBV11-2|once|TRBJ1-2|14
CASSLVQGADGYTF
>TRBV4-1|NA|TRBJ2-5|18
CASSPRLAGTIYQETQYF
>TRBV7-9|NA|TRBJ1-2|16
CASSLETPTGSEGYTF
>TRBV7-9|NA|TRBJ2-7|12
CASSLSDSEQYF
>TRBV30|NA|TRBJ2-3|15
CVASLAGHSTDTQYF
>TRBV19|NA|TRBJ2-3|16
CASSLQTSISTDTQYF
>TRBV13|NA|TRBJ2-1|16
CASSLPPSGDYNEQFF
>TRBV19|NA|TRBJ1-4|12
CASSTRIEKLFF
>TRBV4-2|NA|TRBJ1-4|15
CASSQGQGVNEKLFF
>TRBV7-9|once|TRBJ2-5|14
CASSLEAGLETQYF
>TRBV28|NA|TRBJ2-5|13
CASSLYAAETQYF
>TRBV7-9|NA|TRBJ2-7|12
CASSPGGYEQYF
>TRBV6-1|once|TRBJ2-7|15
CASRLTDRVSYEQYF
>TRBV5-4|NA|TRBJ2-7|14
CASSPRQGVHEQYF
>TRBV5-1|NA|TRBJ2-3|15
CASSLLGLGTDTQYF
>TRBV6-1|NA|TRBJ1-1|16
CASRETRDSLNTEAFF
>TRBV19|NA|TRBJ2-7|14
CASSILQGNYEQYF
>TRBV6-5|once|TRBJ2-1|13
CAARQGVYNEQFF
>TRBV18|NA|TRBJ2-5|11
CASSPNTEQYF
>TRBV2|NA|TRBJ1-4|15
CASSDLGRTNEKLFF
>TRBV28|NA|TRBJ2-1|16
CASSRTASGGINEQFF
>TRBV19|NA|TRBJ1-2|14
CASSIGQGGYGYTF
>TRBV30|NA|TRBJ1-6|14
CAWSVRPGISPLHF
>TRBV7-9|NA|TRBJ1-5|14
CASSLYGENQPQHF
>TRBV10-3|NA|TRBJ2-3|15
CAISSDRGGTDTQYF
>TRBV5-6|NA|TRBJ2-7|16
CANSFLTTGGSYEQYF
>TRBV13|NA|TRBJ2-1|15
CASSHRTGARDEQFF
>TRBV2|few|TRBJ2-2|15
CASSRLASNTGELFF
>TRBV6-1|NA|TRBJ2-7|14
CASSVGLGVYEQYF
>TRBV7-9|NA|TRBJ2-7|14
CASSRAGSGGEQYF
>TRBV4-1|NA|TRBJ2-1|17
CASSQDIRASGSYEQFF
>TRBV10-2|NA|TRBJ1-2|12
CASSGQGYGYTF
>TRBV5-1|NA|TRBJ2-1|15
CASSSVLGLYNEQFF
>TRBV1|NA|TRBJ2-7|15
CTSSQCGAPGYEQYF
>TRBV5-1|NA|TRBJ2-5|15
CASSSSGTGEETQYF
>TRBV30|NA|TRBJ1-1|11
CAARVYTEAFF
>TRBV16|NA|TRBJ1-5|14
CASSQSSSNQPQHF
>TRBV5-1|NA|TRBJ1-2|14
CASSSPGQNYGYTF
>TRBV14|NA|TRBJ2-7|18
CASSRWGDPAGATYEQYF
>TRBV5-1|NA|TRBJ1-1|14
CASSPGIMNTEAFF
>TRBV5-1|NA|TRBJ2-7|15
CASSSSGTGGAEQYF
>TRBV6-6|NA|TRBJ1-2|16
CASSPAPHDRADGYTF
>TRBV27|NA|TRBJ1-6|16
CASTYRLSSYNSPLHF
>TRBV18|NA|TRBJ2-7|15
CASSPGTGTSYEQYF
>TRBV6-1|NA|TRBJ2-3|15
CASSEGLGSTDTQYF